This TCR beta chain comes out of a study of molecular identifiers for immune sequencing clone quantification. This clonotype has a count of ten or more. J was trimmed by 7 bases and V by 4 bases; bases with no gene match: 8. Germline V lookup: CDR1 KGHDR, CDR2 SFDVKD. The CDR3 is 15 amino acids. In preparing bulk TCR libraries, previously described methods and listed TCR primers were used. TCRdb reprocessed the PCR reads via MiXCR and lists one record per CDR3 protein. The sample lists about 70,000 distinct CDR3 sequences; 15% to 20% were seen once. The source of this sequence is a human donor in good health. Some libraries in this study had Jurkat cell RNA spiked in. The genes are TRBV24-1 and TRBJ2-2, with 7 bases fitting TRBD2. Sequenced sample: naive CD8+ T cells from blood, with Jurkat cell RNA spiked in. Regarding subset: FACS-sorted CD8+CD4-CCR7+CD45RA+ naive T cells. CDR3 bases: TGTGCCACCAGTGAGGGGGACTACCCAGGCGGGGAGCTGTTTTTT. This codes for CATSEGDYPGGELFF.